The clone carrying this T cell receptor (beta chain) was found once. What it recognizes is unknown. These data are taken from a study of T cell responses to AZD1222 COVID-19 vaccine. Study findings and constraints: Targets within unmutated variant regions were reportedly found for nearly half of spike-specific TCRs. White British ancestry dominated among donors, who included more females, and clonal diversity was possibly underestimated. Vaccine-associated CD4 TCRs spanned spike, dominant at 160-218 and 743-854.

The assay was immunoSEQ multiplex PCR, and TCRdb's table has in-frame clones only and misses some. The profile shows about 130,000 clones, around nine tenths of them singletons. This TCR derives from an adult in good health. The sequencing used peripheral blood, collected on day 0 of AZD1222 vaccination.

CDR3 bases: TGTGCCAGCAGCTTTCAGCGGGGGGGAGGAGAGACCCAGTACTTC. Translation gives CASSFQRGGGETQYF. The chain links TRBV7-2 to TRBJ2-5, with 10 bases that match TRBD2. With V trimmed by 3 bases and J by 4 bases, 5 bases remained unmatched. Germline CDR1 SGHTA, CDR2 FQGNSA. This CDR3 is 15 amino acids long.